This TCR beta chain was captured by sequencing in a study of T cell responses to AZD1222 COVID-19 vaccine. CDR3 length: 15 residues. V lost 0 bases and J lost 5, with 13 bases in between. Germline CDR1 reads KGHSH; CDR2 reads LQKENI. This clone was seen a single time. Assay: immunoSEQ multiplex PCR; the TCRdb copy retains only in-frame clones and omits some. The top ten clones hold roughly 8.9% of a sample with nearly 110,000 clones, roughly 90% of them seen once. The sequenced sample was peripheral blood, obtained 28 days after the second AZD1222 dose. The chain couples TRBV18 to TRBJ2-5; perhaps TRBD1 as D (5 bases). This clonotype was obtained from an adult who received the AZD1222 COVID-19 vaccine. CDR3 in DNA: TGTGCCAGCTCACCACCGTCCAGGGTCGGGGAGACCCAGTACTTC. This translates into CASSPPSRVGETQYF.